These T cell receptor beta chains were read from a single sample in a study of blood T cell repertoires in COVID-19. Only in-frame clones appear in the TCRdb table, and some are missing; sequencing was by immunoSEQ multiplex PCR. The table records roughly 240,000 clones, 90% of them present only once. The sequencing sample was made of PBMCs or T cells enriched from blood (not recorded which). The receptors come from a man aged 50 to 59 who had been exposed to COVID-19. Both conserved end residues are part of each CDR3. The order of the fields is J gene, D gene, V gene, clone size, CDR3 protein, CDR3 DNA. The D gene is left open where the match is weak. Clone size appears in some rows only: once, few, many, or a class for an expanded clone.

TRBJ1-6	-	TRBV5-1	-	CASSLDRRTDNSPLHF	TGCGCCAGCAGCTTGGACAGAAGGACAGATAATTCACCCCTCCACTTT
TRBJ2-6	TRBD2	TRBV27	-	CASSTSGTSGGTGANVLTF	TGTGCCAGCAGTACCTCCGGGACTAGCGGGGGCACTGGGGCCAACGTCCTGACTTTC
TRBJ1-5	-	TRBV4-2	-	CASSQDTRVQPQHF	TGTGCCAGCAGCCAAGATACGAGGGTTCAGCCCCAGCATTTT
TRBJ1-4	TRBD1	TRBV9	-	CAPDRGRTNEKLFF	TGTGCCCCGGACAGGGGGAGAACTAATGAAAAACTGTTTTTT
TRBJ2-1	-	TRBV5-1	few	CASSPSSYNEQFF	TGCGCCAGCAGCCCTAGCTCCTACAATGAGCAGTTCTTC
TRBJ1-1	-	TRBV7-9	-	CASSFHQGRTEAFF	TGTGCCAGCAGCTTCCATCAGGGGCGGACTGAAGCTTTCTTT
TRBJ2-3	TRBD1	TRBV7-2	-	CASSRQGATSTDTQYF	TGTGCCAGCAGCAGACAGGGGGCAACGAGCACAGATACGCAGTATTTT
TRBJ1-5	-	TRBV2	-	CASVMEEAGNQPQHF	TGTGCCAGCGTAATGGAGGAGGCGGGCAATCAGCCCCAGCATTTT
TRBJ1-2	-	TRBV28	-	CASSNNGYGYTF	TGTGCCAGCAGTAACAATGGCTATGGCTACACCTTC
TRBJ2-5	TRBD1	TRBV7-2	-	CASSYDREETQYF	TGTGCCAGCAGCTATGACAGGGAGGAGACCCAGTACTTC
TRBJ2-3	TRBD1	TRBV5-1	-	CASSSQGGPDTQYF	TGCGCCAGCAGCTCACAGGGGGGTCCAGATACGCAGTATTTT
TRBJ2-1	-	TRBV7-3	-	CASSSLSSSYNEQFF	TGTGCCAGCAGCTCCCTCTCCAGCTCCTACAATGAGCAGTTCTTC
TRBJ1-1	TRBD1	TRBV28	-	CASSIGQGGTEAFF	TGTGCCAGCAGTATCGGACAGGGGGGCACTGAAGCTTTCTTT